These T cell receptor beta chains were read from a single sample in a study of control samples from healthy donors and cancer patients. TCRdb keeps only in-frame clones here, not all; method: immunoSEQ multiplex PCR. The sample includes 130,000 or so clones, around 92% of them seen just once. Sequenced input: blood. These receptor sequences come from a woman aged 50 to 60 in good health. The CDR3 runs from the conserved cysteine through the conserved F or W. Fields, in order: clone size, V gene, D gene, J gene, CDR3 protein, CDR3 DNA. A D gene is named only where the DNA matches it firmly. Only part of the rows carry a size: once, few, many, or a class if the clone is expanded.

size: NA
V: TRBV28
D: NA
J: TRBJ1-3
CDR3: CASSTLREGNTIYF
DNA: TGTGCCAGCAGTACACTACGGGAGGGAAACACCATATATTTT

size: NA
V: TRBV5-4
D: NA
J: TRBJ2-3
CDR3: CASSLVGTPDTQYF
DNA: TGTGCCAGCAGCTTAGTCGGGACCCCAGATACGCAGTATTTT

size: NA
V: TRBV25-1
D: NA
J: TRBJ1-1
CDR3: CASSRGSEAFF
DNA: TGTGCCAGCAGTCGGGGGTCTGAAGCTTTCTTT

size: NA
V: TRBV6-2/TRBV6-3
D: TRBD2
J: TRBJ2-1
CDR3: CASSYWTSGICEQFF
DNA: TGTGCCAGCAGTTATTGGACTAGCGGGATATGTGAGCAGTTCTTC

size: NA
V: TRBV3-1/TRBV3-2
D: NA
J: TRBJ1-1
CDR3: CASSQDLLGGRNTEAFF
DNA: TGTGCCAGCAGCCAAGATCTACTCGGCGGGAGGAACACTGAAGCTTTCTTT

size: NA
V: TRBV5-1
D: NA
J: TRBJ2-2
CDR3: CASSLATGNTGELFF
DNA: TGCGCCAGCAGCTTGGCGACAGGGAACACCGGGGAGCTGTTTTTT

size: NA
V: TRBV24-1
D: NA
J: TRBJ2-2
CDR3: CATSDFKVTGELFF
DNA: TGTGCCACCAGTGATTTCAAGGTTACCGGGGAGCTGTTTTTT

size: NA
V: TRBV6-1
D: TRBD1
J: TRBJ1-2
CDR3: CASSERQGVYGYTF
DNA: TGTGCCAGCAGTGAAAGGCAGGGGGTTTACGGCTACACCTTC

size: NA
V: TRBV5-1
D: NA
J: TRBJ2-2
CDR3: CASSLQAASTGELFF
DNA: TGCGCCAGCAGCTTGCAAGCGGCGAGCACCGGGGAGCTGTTTTTT

size: once
V: TRBV5-8
D: NA
J: TRBJ1-1
CDR3: CASSSVNTEAFF
DNA: TGTGCCAGCAGCTCTGTGAACACTGAAGCTTTCTTT

size: NA
V: TRBV6-5
D: NA
J: TRBJ2-6
CDR3: CASAAGASGANVLTF
DNA: TGTGCCAGCGCAGCAGGGGCCTCTGGGGCCAACGTCCTGACTTTC

size: NA
V: TRBV11-3
D: NA
J: TRBJ1-1
CDR3: CASSLGRGTEAFF
DNA: TGTGCCAGCAGCTTAGGAAGAGGGACTGAAGCTTTCTTT

size: NA
V: TRBV13
D: NA
J: TRBJ1-2
CDR3: CASSLEGRGANYGYTF
DNA: TGTGCCAGCAGCTTAGAGGGGAGGGGAGCTAACTATGGCTACACCTTC

size: NA
V: TRBV9
D: NA
J: TRBJ1-5
CDR3: CASSVGGRGNQPQHF
DNA: TGTGCCAGCAGCGTAGGGGGCAGGGGCAATCAGCCCCAGCATTTT

size: NA
V: TRBV6-1
D: NA
J: TRBJ2-7
CDR3: CASSELPGGPNEQYF
DNA: TGTGCCAGCAGTGAATTACCCGGGGGCCCTAACGAGCAGTACTTC

size: NA
V: TRBV5-1
D: TRBD2
J: TRBJ2-1
CDR3: CASSSGTSGRAKPVGQFF
DNA: TGCGCCAGCAGCAGCGGGACTAGCGGGAGGGCTAAACCGGTTGGGCAGTTCTTC

size: NA
V: TRBV18
D: TRBD1
J: TRBJ1-2
CDR3: CASSPPGQIGYGYTF
DNA: TGTGCCAGCTCACCACCGGGACAGATAGGCTATGGCTACACCTTC

size: few
V: TRBV19
D: TRBD2
J: TRBJ2-3
CDR3: CASSRGTGLARDTQYF
DNA: TGTGCCAGTAGTAGGGGGACGGGACTAGCGAGAGATACGCAGTATTTT

size: once
V: TRBV11-2
D: TRBD1
J: TRBJ2-3
CDR3: CASSLVGRGPTDTQYF
DNA: TGTGCCAGCAGCTTAGTGGGCAGGGGGCCCACAGATACGCAGTATTTT

size: NA
V: TRBV5-5
D: NA
J: TRBJ1-5
CDR3: CASSLVGAQANQPQHF
DNA: TGTGCCAGCAGCTTGGTAGGCGCGCAGGCCAATCAGCCCCAGCATTTT

size: NA
V: TRBV29-1
D: NA
J: TRBJ1-2
CDR3: CSGGGRDGYTF
DNA: TGCAGTGGGGGGGGCAGAGATGGCTACACCTTC

size: NA
V: TRBV19
D: TRBD1
J: TRBJ2-3
CDR3: CASSPRTGLDTQYF
DNA: TGTGCCAGTAGTCCCCGGACAGGGTTAGATACGCAGTATTTT

size: NA
V: TRBV25-1
D: NA
J: TRBJ1-4
CDR3: CASSETGVNEKLFF
DNA: TGTGCCAGCAGTGAAACCGGGGTTAATGAAAAACTGTTTTTT

size: NA
V: TRBV5-4
D: TRBD2
J: TRBJ2-3
CDR3: CASGTSGSTDTQYF
DNA: TGTGCCAGCGGCACTAGCGGGAGTACAGATACGCAGTATTTT

size: NA
V: TRBV28
D: NA
J: TRBJ1-5
CDR3: CASSLTSGTYQPQHF
DNA: TGTGCCAGCAGTTTGACAAGTGGGACGTATCAGCCCCAGCATTTT

size: NA
V: TRBV7-9
D: TRBD2
J: TRBJ2-7
CDR3: CASSLAGGAYEQYF
DNA: TGTGCCAGCAGCCTCGCGGGGGGGGCCTACGAGCAGTACTTC

size: once
V: TRBV19
D: NA
J: TRBJ1-5
CDR3: CASSIATGGGGRQPQHF
DNA: TGTGCCAGTAGTATAGCAACCGGCGGGGGAGGGAGGCAGCCCCAGCATTTT

size: once
V: TRBV5-5
D: NA
J: TRBJ1-3
CDR3: CASSLGPRDGNTIYF
DNA: TGTGCCAGCAGCTTGGGACCGAGGGATGGAAACACCATATATTTT

size: few
V: TRBV6-5
D: NA
J: TRBJ1-6
CDR3: CASRASTGNSSPLHF
DNA: TGTGCCAGCAGAGCTTCGACAGGAAATTCTTCACCCCTCCACTTT

size: NA
V: TRBV19
D: NA
J: TRBJ2-6
CDR3: CASSTGGGGANVLTF
DNA: TGTGCCAGTAGTACCGGAGGGGGTGGGGCCAACGTCCTGACTTTC

size: NA
V: TRBV7-8
D: NA
J: TRBJ1-1
CDR3: CASSPWWFGGENPTEAFF
DNA: TGTGCCAGCAGCCCATGGTGGTTTGGTGGGGAGAATCCCACTGAAGCTTTCTTT

size: NA
V: TRBV6-5
D: TRBD2
J: TRBJ2-3
CDR3: CASRRTSGGTDTQYF
DNA: TGTGCCAGCAGACGGACTAGCGGGGGCACAGATACGCAGTATTTT

size: NA
V: TRBV5-6
D: NA
J: TRBJ1-2
CDR3: CASSQDNNYGYTF
DNA: TGTGCCAGCAGTCAAGACAATAACTATGGCTACACCTTC

size: NA
V: TRBV6-5
D: TRBD1
J: TRBJ2-5
CDR3: CASSYGTERQETQYF
DNA: TGTGCCAGCAGTTACGGGACAGAACGACAAGAGACCCAGTACTTC

size: NA
V: TRBV28
D: NA
J: TRBJ2-7
CDR3: CASRGTGSYEQYF
DNA: TGTGCCAGCAGAGGAACAGGGTCCTACGAGCAGTACTTC

size: NA
V: TRBV3-1/TRBV3-2
D: NA
J: TRBJ1-1
CDR3: CASSQEGGGAFF
DNA: TGTGCCAGCAGCCAGGAGGGAGGGGGAGCTTTCTTT

size: NA
V: TRBV28
D: TRBD2
J: TRBJ2-1
CDR3: CASRTGTSGRNEQFF
DNA: TGTGCCAGCAGAACCGGGACTAGCGGGAGAAATGAGCAGTTCTTC

size: NA
V: TRBV14
D: NA
J: TRBJ1-3
CDR3: CASNGGFSGNTIYF
DNA: TGTGCCAGCAACGGGGGATTTTCTGGAAACACCATATATTTT

size: NA
V: TRBV6-5
D: TRBD2
J: TRBJ2-1
CDR3: CASGTSGDFYNEQFF
DNA: TGTGCCAGCGGGACTAGCGGGGACTTCTACAATGAGCAGTTCTTC

size: NA
V: TRBV28
D: TRBD2
J: TRBJ2-5
CDR3: CASSPGLAGKETQYF
DNA: TGTGCCAGCAGCCCTGGACTAGCGGGTAAAGAGACCCAGTACTTC

size: once
V: TRBV6-1
D: TRBD1
J: TRBJ1-5
CDR3: CASSDLQGAQPQHF
DNA: TGTGCCAGCAGTGATCTGCAGGGGGCTCAGCCCCAGCATTTT

size: NA
V: TRBV9
D: TRBD1
J: TRBJ1-6
CDR3: CASSPSGQGRNSPLHF
DNA: TGTGCCAGCAGCCCCTCGGGACAGGGAAGGAATTCACCCCTCCACTTT

size: NA
V: TRBV18
D: NA
J: TRBJ2-5
CDR3: CASSSGETQYF
DNA: TGTGCCAGCTCATCGGGGGAGACCCAGTACTTC

size: NA
V: TRBV28
D: NA
J: TRBJ1-1
CDR3: CASSSGLRPMVAFF
DNA: TGTGCCAGCAGCTCCGGATTACGCCCGATGGTAGCTTTCTTT

size: NA
V: TRBV5-1
D: NA
J: TRBJ1-6
CDR3: CASSLEGHTGSPLHF
DNA: TGCGCCAGCAGCTTGGAAGGACATACTGGTTCACCCCTCCACTTT

size: NA
V: TRBV4-1
D: TRBD1
J: TRBJ1-4
CDR3: CASSTTSDRPNEKLFF
DNA: TGCGCCAGCAGCACCACTTCGGACAGGCCTAATGAAAAACTGTTTTTT

size: NA
V: TRBV19
D: TRBD1
J: TRBJ2-1
CDR3: CASSKDRLNEQFF
DNA: TGTGCCAGTAGTAAGGACAGGCTCAATGAGCAGTTCTTC

size: NA
V: TRBV5-1
D: NA
J: TRBJ1-2
CDR3: CASSLGGPLYGYTF
DNA: TGCGCCAGCAGCTTGGGGGGGCCCCTCTATGGCTACACCTTC

size: NA
V: TRBV24-1
D: NA
J: TRBJ1-1
CDR3: CATSDRNTEAFF
DNA: TGTGCCACCAGTGACCGGAACACTGAAGCTTTCTTT

size: NA
V: TRBV6-1
D: NA
J: TRBJ2-7
CDR3: CASSEAPRYEQYF
DNA: TGTGCCAGCAGTGAAGCGCCGCGTTACGAGCAGTACTTC

size: NA
V: TRBV28
D: TRBD1
J: TRBJ1-5
CDR3: CASSLGQASNQPQHF
DNA: TGTGCCAGCAGTCTCGGACAGGCGAGCAATCAGCCCCAGCATTTT

size: NA
V: TRBV20-1
D: NA
J: TRBJ1-2
CDR3: CSASIRPVIYGYTF
DNA: TGCAGTGCTAGTATTAGGCCGGTGATCTATGGCTACACCTTC

size: NA
V: TRBV2
D: NA
J: TRBJ1-4
CDR3: CASSVTRLEKLFF
DNA: TGTGCCAGCAGTGTGACCCGCCTTGAAAAACTGTTTTTT

size: NA
V: TRBV7-8
D: NA
J: TRBJ1-5
CDR3: CASSPRGEVGQPQHF
DNA: TGTGCCAGCAGCCCGCGCGGGGAGGTAGGTCAGCCCCAGCATTTT